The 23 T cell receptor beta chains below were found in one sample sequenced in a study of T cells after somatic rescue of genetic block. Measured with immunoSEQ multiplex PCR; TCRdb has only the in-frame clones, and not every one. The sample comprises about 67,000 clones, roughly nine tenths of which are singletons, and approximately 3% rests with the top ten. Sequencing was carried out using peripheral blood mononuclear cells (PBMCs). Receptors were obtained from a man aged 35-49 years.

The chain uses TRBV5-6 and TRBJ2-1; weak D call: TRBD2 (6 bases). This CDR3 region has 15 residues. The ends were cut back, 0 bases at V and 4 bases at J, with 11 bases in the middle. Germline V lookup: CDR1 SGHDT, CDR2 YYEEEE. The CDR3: CASSLVSGNYNEQFF. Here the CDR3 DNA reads TGTGCCAGCAGCTTGGTTAGCGGAAATTACAATGAGCAGTTCTTC. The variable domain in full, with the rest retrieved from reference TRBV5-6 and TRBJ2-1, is DAGVTQSPTHLIKTRGQQVTLRCSPKSGHDTVSWYQQALGQGPQFIFQYYEEEERQRGNFPDRFSGHQFPNYSSELNVNALLLGDSALYLCASSLVSGNYNEQFFGPGTRLTVL.

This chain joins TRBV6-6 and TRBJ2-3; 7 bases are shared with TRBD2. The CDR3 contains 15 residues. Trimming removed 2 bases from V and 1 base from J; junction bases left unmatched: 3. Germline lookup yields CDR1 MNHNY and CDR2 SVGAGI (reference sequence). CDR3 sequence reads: CASSYDLAGTDTQYF. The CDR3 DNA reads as TGTGCCAGCAGTTACGACCTAGCGGGCACAGATACGCAGTATTTT.

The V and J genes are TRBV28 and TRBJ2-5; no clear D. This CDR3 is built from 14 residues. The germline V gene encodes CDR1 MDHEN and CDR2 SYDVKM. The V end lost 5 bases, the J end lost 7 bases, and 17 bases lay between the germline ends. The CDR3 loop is CASSLPDPARTQYF. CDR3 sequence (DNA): TGTGCCAGCAGTCTACCGGACCCAGCCAGGACCCAGTACTTC. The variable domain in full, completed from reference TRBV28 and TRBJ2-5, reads DVKVTQSSRYLVKRTGEKVFLECVQDMDHENMFWYRQDPGLGLRLIYFSYDVKMKEKGDIPEGYSVSREKKERFSLILESASTNQTSMYLCASSLPDPARTQYFGPGTRLLVL.

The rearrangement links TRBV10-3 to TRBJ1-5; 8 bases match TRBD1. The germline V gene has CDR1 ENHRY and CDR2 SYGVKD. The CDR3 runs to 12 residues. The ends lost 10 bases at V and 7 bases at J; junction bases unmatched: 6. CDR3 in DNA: TGTGCCACCGGACAGGGCGAGCAGCCCCAGCATTTT. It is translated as CATGQGEQPQHF.

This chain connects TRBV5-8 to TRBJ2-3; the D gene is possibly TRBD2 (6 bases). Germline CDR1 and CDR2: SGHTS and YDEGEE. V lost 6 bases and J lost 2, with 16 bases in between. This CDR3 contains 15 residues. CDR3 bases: TGTGCCAGCACCCTGCGGGGTTTTGTCACAGATACGCAGTATTTT. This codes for CASTLRGFVTDTQYF.

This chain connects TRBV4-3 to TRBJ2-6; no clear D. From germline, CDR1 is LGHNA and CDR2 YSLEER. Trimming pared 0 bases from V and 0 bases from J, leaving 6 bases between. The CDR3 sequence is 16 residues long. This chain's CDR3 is CASSQDPTSGANVLTF. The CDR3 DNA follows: TGCGCCAGCAGCCAAGATCCCACCTCTGGGGCCAACGTCCTGACTTTC.

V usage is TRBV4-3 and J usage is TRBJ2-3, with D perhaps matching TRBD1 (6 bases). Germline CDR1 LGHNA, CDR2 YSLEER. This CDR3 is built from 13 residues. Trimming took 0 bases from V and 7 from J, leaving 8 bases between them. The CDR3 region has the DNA TGCGCCAGCAGCCAAGACAGGGGATATACGCAGTATTTT. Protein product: CASSQDRGYTQYF.

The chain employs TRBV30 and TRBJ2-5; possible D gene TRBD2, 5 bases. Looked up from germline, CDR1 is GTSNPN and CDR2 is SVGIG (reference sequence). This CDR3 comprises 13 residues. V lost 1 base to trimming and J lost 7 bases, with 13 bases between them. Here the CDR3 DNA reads TGTGCCTGGAGTGAGGACTCCGAATGGACCCAGTACTTC. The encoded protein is CAWSEDSEWTQYF.

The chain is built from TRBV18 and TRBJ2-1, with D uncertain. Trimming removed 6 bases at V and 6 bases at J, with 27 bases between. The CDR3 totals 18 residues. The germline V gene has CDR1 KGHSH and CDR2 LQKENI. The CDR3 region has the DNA TGTGCCAGCTCCAAGTCCCGTGGGCTCAGCTCTCTGAGCAATGAGCAGTTCTTC. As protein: CASSKSRGLSSLSNEQFF.

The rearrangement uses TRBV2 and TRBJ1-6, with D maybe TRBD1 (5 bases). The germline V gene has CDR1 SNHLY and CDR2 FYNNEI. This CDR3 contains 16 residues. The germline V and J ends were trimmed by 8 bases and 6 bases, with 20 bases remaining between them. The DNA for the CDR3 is TGTGCCAGCCGCCTATGGGAGGCAGGGCCTAATTCACCCCTCCACTTT. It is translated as CASRLWEAGPNSPLHF.

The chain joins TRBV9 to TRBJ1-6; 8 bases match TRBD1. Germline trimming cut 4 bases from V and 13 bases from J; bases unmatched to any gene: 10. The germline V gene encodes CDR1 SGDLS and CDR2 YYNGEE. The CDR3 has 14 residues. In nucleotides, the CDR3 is TGTGCCAGCAGCCCCGGACAGGGCTTCTCGCCCCTCCACTTT. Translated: CASSPGQGFSPLHF.

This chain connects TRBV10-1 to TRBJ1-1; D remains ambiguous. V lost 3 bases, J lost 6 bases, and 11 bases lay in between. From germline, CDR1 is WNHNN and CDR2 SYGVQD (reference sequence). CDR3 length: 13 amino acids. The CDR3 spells CASSESRVAEAFF. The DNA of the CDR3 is TGCGCCAGCAGTGAATCAAGGGTCGCTGAAGCTTTCTTT.

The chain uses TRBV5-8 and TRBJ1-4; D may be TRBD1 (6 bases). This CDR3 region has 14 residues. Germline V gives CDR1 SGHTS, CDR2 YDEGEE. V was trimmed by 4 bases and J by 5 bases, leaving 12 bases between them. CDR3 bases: TGTGCCAGCAGCCAAGGGGGACTAAATGAAAAACTGTTTTTT. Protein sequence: CASSQGGLNEKLFF.

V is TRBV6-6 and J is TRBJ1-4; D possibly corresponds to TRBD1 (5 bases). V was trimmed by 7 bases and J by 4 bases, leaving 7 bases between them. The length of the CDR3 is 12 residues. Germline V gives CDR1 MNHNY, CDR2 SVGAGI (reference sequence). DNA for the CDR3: TGTGCCAGCAACAGGAATAATGAAAAACTGTTTTTT. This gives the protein CASNRNNEKLFF.

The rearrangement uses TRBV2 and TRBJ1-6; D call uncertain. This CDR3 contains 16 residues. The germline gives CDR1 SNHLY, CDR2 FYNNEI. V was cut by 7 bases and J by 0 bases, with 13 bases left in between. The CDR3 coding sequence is TGTGCCAGCACAAGAGAGGGAAGCTCCTATAATTCACCCCTCCACTTT. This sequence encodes CASTREGSSYNSPLHF.

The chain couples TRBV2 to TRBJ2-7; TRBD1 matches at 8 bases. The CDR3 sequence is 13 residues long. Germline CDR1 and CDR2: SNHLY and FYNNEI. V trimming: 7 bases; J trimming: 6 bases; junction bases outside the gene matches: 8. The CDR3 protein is CASNLDREREQYF. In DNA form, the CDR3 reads TGTGCCAGCAATTTGGACAGGGAGCGCGAGCAGTACTTC.

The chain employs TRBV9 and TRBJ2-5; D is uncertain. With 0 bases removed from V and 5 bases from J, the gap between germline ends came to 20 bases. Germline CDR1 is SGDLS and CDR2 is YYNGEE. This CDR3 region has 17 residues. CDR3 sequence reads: CASSVGAALGLGETQYF. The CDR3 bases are TGTGCCAGCAGCGTAGGTGCGGCTTTAGGCCTTGGGGAGACCCAGTACTTC.

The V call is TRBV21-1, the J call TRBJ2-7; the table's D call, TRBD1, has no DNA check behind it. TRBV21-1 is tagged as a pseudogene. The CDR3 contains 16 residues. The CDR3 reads CASSKRGRDRSYEQYF. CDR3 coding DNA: TGTGCCAGCAGCAAGCGAGGTCGGGACAGGTCCTACGAGCAGTACTTC.

CDR3 loop: CASSYSHREETQYF. CDR3 in DNA: TGTGCCAGCAGTTACTCGCACAGGGAAGAGACCCAGTACTTC. The gene calls are TRBV6-5 and TRBJ2-5, with D tentatively TRBD1 (6 bases). The length of the CDR3 is 14 residues. V shed 0 bases and J shed 3 bases, with 8 bases lying between them. CDR1 and CDR2 from the germline V gene are MNHEY and SVGAGI.

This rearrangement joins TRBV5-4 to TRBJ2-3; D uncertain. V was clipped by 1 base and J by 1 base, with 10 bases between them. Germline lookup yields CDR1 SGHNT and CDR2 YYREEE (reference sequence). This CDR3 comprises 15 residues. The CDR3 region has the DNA TGTGCCAGCAGCTTGAATGGGCTGCGCACAGATACGCAGTATTTT. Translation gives CASSLNGLRTDTQYF.

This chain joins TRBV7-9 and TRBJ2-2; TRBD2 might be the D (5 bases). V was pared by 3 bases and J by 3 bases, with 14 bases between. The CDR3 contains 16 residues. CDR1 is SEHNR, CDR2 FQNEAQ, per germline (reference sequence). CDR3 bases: TGTGCCAGCAGCTTTTATGGGTTCGGGGACACCGGGGAGCTGTTTTTT. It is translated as CASSFYGFGDTGELFF.

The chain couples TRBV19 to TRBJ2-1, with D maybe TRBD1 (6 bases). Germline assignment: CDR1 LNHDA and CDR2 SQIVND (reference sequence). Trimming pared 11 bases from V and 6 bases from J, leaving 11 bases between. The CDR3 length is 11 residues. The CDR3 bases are TGTGCCGCCCAGGGGACCAATGAGCAGTTCTTC. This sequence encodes CAAQGTNEQFF.

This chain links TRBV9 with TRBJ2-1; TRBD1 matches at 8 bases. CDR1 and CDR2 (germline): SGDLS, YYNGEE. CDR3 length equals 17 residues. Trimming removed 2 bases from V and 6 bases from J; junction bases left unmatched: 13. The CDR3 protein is CASSVSWDRPPRNEQFF. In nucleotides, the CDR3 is TGTGCCAGCAGCGTTTCATGGGACAGGCCCCCACGCAATGAGCAGTTCTTC.